The entry that follows covers one T cell receptor beta chain sequence. Its antigen has not been determined. Within one base of it there is no much larger clone, and no base qualities were kept. These data originate in a study of blood T cells in healthy people across ages (dated by TCRdb to 2014 to 2015). Some background on the complete study: Template switching captured roughly one uniquely barcoded TCR beta cDNA molecule per two T cells in model experiments. The donors were divided into four age groups: young (average around 16 years), middle-aged (over 35), aged (around 67) and long-lived (around 87). Using the same blood draw, the study looked at two additional independent replicas of 1 million unique cDNA reads for two donors, one aged 18 to 30 and the other aged 80 or older. To avoid experimental bias, donors of different ages were randomly spread across the sequencing lanes. The study measured age-related changes in TCR beta repertoire diversity using deep sequencing normalized with unique cDNA molecular identifiers.

Between the V and J ends, shortened by 0 bases and 4 bases respectively, the junction contains 9 bases. From cysteine to phenylalanine, the CDR3 is 14 amino acids long. Just CDR3 DNA is preserved here, 42 bases in frame from base 1. In the germline V gene (reference sequence), CDR1 corresponds to LNHNV and CDR2 to YYDKDF. The donors were some 36 Caucasian individuals from Russia, aged roughly 6 to 100 years, who were systemically healthy. Each donor gave about 10 milliliters of peripheral blood, drawn into EDTA-treated Vacutainer tubes. Ficoll-Paque density-gradient centrifugation was used to isolate PBMCs, with at least 7 million per sample. Total RNA, at least 6 micrograms per sample, was extracted from PBMCs with Trizol reagent. For every donor, flow cytometry on a PBMC aliquot measured the percentage of naive CD45RAhigh/CD27high T cells. The method was 5' RACE. Sequencing took place on an Illumina HiSeq 2500. A second 7 to 11 cycle PCR used a sample-barcoded 5' primer and a J-beta primer mix. Each TCR beta cDNA molecule received a unique molecular identifier from a template-switch 5' adaptor carrying 12 random nucleotides. Each sample yielded at least 2.5 million CDR3-containing paired-end reads. First-strand cDNA was synthesized from all RNA with the Mint cDNA synthesis kit, primed by a TRBC-specific oligonucleotide. Following uracil-DNA glycosylase treatment, a first 18-cycle PCR with universal primers M1SS and BC2_uni_R was performed on all cDNA. The authors' pipeline ran thus. For normalization, 1 million high-quality reads, each with a distinct molecular identifier, were randomly selected from each sample. Instead of being binned into consensus sequences, reads with shared molecular identifiers were discarded. MiTCR, run with a Q25 quality threshold and the strictest error-elimination algorithm, handled CDR3 identification, clonotype clustering and error correction. A nonparametric unseen species model with Euler transformation was used to estimate a lower bound on total TCR beta diversity. TCRdb handled the public reads itself, with Q25 trimming in fastp and clone calling in MiXCR, and kept productive beta chains. Here each entry gathers all rows of one CDR3 protein and keeps the most common genes and DNA. TCRdb's processing, not the authors' own work, is the source of the V and J calls. Present in this sample are over 1,500,000 distinct CDR3 sequences, approximately 50% of which were seen just once. The top ten clones comprise approximately 2% of the sample.

Study-level results and caveats: There was a strong correlation between observed TCR beta diversity and the percentage of naive T cells measured by flow cytometry. Since profiling was done on bulk unsorted PBMCs, naive and antigen-experienced compartments could not be conclusively compared. Estimates of total diversity from one million sequenced T cells were regarded as lower bounds and underestimates. Compared with the aged group, the long-lived group had more naive CD4+ T cells, fewer expanded clones and increased TCR diversity, suggesting age selection. Because donor CMV infection status was unknown, age-related changes in expanded clonotypes were potentially confounded. As age increased, observed TCR beta diversity per million T cells dropped in a roughly linear way, and a significant reduction was already evident by age 40.

Sequencing was performed on blood. The V gene is TRBV15 and the J gene is TRBJ1-2; confidence is insufficient to name the D gene. This TCR was recovered from a woman aged 40-49 years in good health. The CDR3 corresponds to CATSRDRGVYGYTF. Here is the DNA: TGTGCCACCAGCAGAGATCGGGGAGTCTATGGCTACACCTTC.